Each of the 26 T cell receptor beta chains below was sequenced from the same sample in a study of radiotherapy plus CTLA-4 blockade in lung cancer. Sequenced by immunoSEQ multiplex PCR; TCRdb stores in-frame clones only, minus some. The data hold roughly 50,000 clones, with approximately 85% observed a single time. The specimen comprised peripheral blood, sampled from a patient treated with radiotherapy plus ipilimumab. These TCRs come from a human donor with non-small cell lung cancer whose response to radiotherapy plus ipilimumab could not be evaluated.

This clone was seen a single time. This chain joins TRBV28 and TRBJ1-1; unclear D gene. Germline V gene sequence: CDR1 MDHEN, CDR2 SYDVKM. The V gene lost 1 base and the J gene lost 5 bases, with 11 bases spanning the gap. The CDR3 is made up of 14 amino acids. In DNA, the CDR3 is TGTGCCAGCAGTTTATCCCAGGTTGGGACTGAAGCTTTCTTT. Protein: CASSLSQVGTEAFF.

The V gene is TRBV18, the J gene TRBJ2-7, with 7 bases matching TRBD1. The germline CDR1 and CDR2 sequences are KGHSH and LQKENI. Trimming removed 3 bases from V and 3 bases from J; junction bases left unmatched: 11. The CDR3 covers 16 residues. CDR3 nucleotide sequence: TGTGCCAGCTCACCGATCGGGACAGACCTGAGCTACGAGCAGTACTTC. Translated: CASSPIGTDLSYEQYF. Full variable domain (remainder filled in from reference TRBV18 and TRBJ2-7): NAGVMQNPRHLVRRRGQEARLRCSPMKGHSHVYWYRQLPEEGLKFMVYLQKENIIDESGMPKERFSAEFPKEGPSILRIQQVVRGDSAAYFCASSPIGTDLSYEQYFGPGTRLTVT.

There are a few counts of this clone. The chain is built from TRBV6-1 and TRBJ1-2; D unclear. V shed 6 bases and J shed 4 bases, with 9 bases lying between them. CDR1 and CDR2 from the germline V gene are MNHNS and SASEGT. The length of the CDR3 is 12 residues. CDR3 DNA sequence: TGTGCCAGCAGCGAGCACCCCTATGGCTACACCTTC. Protein product: CASSEHPYGYTF.

The V call is TRBV6-1, the J call TRBJ2-7; TRBD2 matches 7 bases. CDR3 size: 16 residues. The germline gives CDR1 MNHNS, CDR2 SASEGT. V shed 2 bases and J 2 bases; nucleotides not matched to a gene: 9. CDR3 in amino acids: CASSELAVTFPYEQYF. The CDR3 region has the DNA TGTGCCAGCAGTGAACTAGCGGTAACCTTTCCCTACGAGCAGTACTTC.

The J gene is TRBJ2-3, the V gene TRBV2; D remains unclear. Germline V gene data show CDR1 as SNHLY and CDR2 as FYNNEI. The CDR3 spans 12 residues. Between the trimmed V and J ends, which lost 3 bases and 4 bases, there was a span of 5 bases. The CDR3 is CASSDLADTQYF. CDR3 nucleotides: TGTGCCAGCAGTGACCTAGCAGATACGCAGTATTTT.

The V call is TRBV9, the J call TRBJ2-7; 8 positions match TRBD1. This CDR3 comprises 14 residues. Germline assignment: CDR1 SGDLS and CDR2 YYNGEE. V dropped 4 bases and J dropped 6; count of bases not matched to a gene: 9. The CDR3 DNA reads as TGTGCCAGCAGCTGGCAGGGGGCAGGTGGCGAGCAGTACTTC. As protein: CASSWQGAGGEQYF.

The V call is TRBV28, the J call TRBJ2-3; weak D call: TRBD2 (7 bases). CDR1 and CDR2 (germline): MDHEN, SYDVKM. Trimming removed 5 bases at V and 1 base at J, with 16 bases between. There are 16 residues in the CDR3. The CDR3 loop reads CASSPPGGRRTDTQYF. The CDR3 nucleotides read TGTGCCAGCAGTCCCCCCGGGGGGCGCCGCACAGATACGCAGTATTTT.

The CDR3 reads CASSFVGGNYGYTF. CDR3 DNA sequence: TGTGCCAGCAGTTTTGTAGGGGGTAACTATGGCTACACCTTC. V and J are TRBV28 and TRBJ1-2; TRBD1 is a possible D gene (6 bases). Deletions cut 3 bases from V and 1 base from J, with 9 bases between. The CDR3 has 14 amino acids. CDR1 is MDHEN and CDR2 is SYDVKM in the germline V gene.

V and J are TRBV7-2 and TRBJ2-1; 8 nucleotides agree with TRBD2. The J segment lost 9 bases and the V segment lost 2 bases, leaving 6 bases of the junction unmatched. This CDR3 region has 14 residues. The germline CDR1 and CDR2 sequences are SGHTA and FQGNSA. This chain's CDR3 is CASSLWGLVGEQFF. The CDR3 DNA reads TGTGCCAGCAGCTTATGGGGACTAGTCGGTGAGCAGTTCTTC.

The V gene is TRBV2, the J gene TRBJ1-2; D is perhaps TRBD1 (5 bases). This CDR3 has 14 residues. Trimming removed 3 bases from V and 8 bases from J, with 16 bases in between. In germline, CDR1 is SNHLY, CDR2 FYNNEI. CDR3 sequence: CASSDNGQAGGYTF. The CDR3, as DNA: TGTGCCAGCAGTGACAACGGACAAGCGGGCGGCTACACCTTC.

This rearrangement joins TRBV7-2 to TRBJ2-3; TRBD2 agrees at 11 bases. Germline assignment: CDR1 SGHTA and CDR2 FQGNSA. CDR3 length: 17 amino acids. After removal of 0 bases from V and 4 bases from J, the junction contained 6 bases not matched to a gene. The CDR3 DNA is TGTGCCAGCAGCTTAGCGGCTAGCGGGAGGACAGCAGATACGCAGTATTTT. Protein: CASSLAASGRTADTQYF.

The rearrangement links TRBV9 to TRBJ1-2; TRBD1 matches 11 bases. The germline V gene encodes CDR1 SGDLS and CDR2 YYNGEE. The CDR3 is 14 amino acids. The junction had 1 base not matched to a gene; V was cut back by 3 bases and J by 3 bases. CDR3 DNA sequence: TGTGCCAGCAGCGCGGGACAGGGGGACTATGGCTACACCTTC. Its protein is CASSAGQGDYGYTF. Complete variable domain (other parts from reference TRBV9 and TRBJ1-2): DSGVTQTPKHLITATGQRVTLRCSPRSGDLSVYWYQQSLDQGLQFLIQYYNGEERAKGNILERFSAQQFPDLHSELNLSSLELGDSALYFCASSAGQGDYGYTFGSGTRLTVV.

This clone was detected only a few times. This CDR3 is CASSDNRGKGTGELFF. DNA of the CDR3: TGTGCCAGCAGTGACAACAGGGGGAAGGGGACCGGGGAGCTGTTTTTT. The rearrangement joins TRBV6-1 to TRBJ2-2; 8 bases align to TRBD1. Germline values: CDR1 MNHNS, CDR2 SASEGT. With 3 bases clipped from V and 5 bases from J, the junction kept 8 bases outside the gene matches. The CDR3 runs to 16 residues.

The gene calls are TRBV5-1 and TRBJ2-3, with 8 bases lining up with TRBD1. The germline V gene has CDR1 SGHRS and CDR2 YFSETQ. The V and J ends lost 4 bases and 0 bases, in that order; junction bases with no gene match: 4. This CDR3 is 15 amino acids long. The DNA of the CDR3 is TGCGCCAGCAGCCCCAGACAGGGGAGCACAGATACGCAGTATTTT. This encodes CASSPRQGSTDTQYF. Combining the CDR3 with reference TRBV5-1 and TRBJ2-3 gives the whole variable domain KAGVTQTPRYLIKTRGQQVTLSCSPISGHRSVSWYQQTPGQGLQFLFEYFSETQRNKGNFPGRFSGRQFSNSRSEMNVSTLELGDSALYLCASSPRQGSTDTQYFGPGTRLTVL.

The chain has TRBV27 and TRBJ2-6, with 7 bases aligning to TRBD1. The CDR3 sequence is 17 residues long. Germline loops: CDR1 MNHEY, CDR2 SMNVEV (reference sequence). Germline trimming cut 8 bases from V and 0 bases from J; bases unmatched to any gene: 10. CDR3 nucleotides: TGTGCCAGCTCCCCGGGACAGCGGAACTCTGGGGCCAACGTCCTGACTTTC. This gives the protein CASSPGQRNSGANVLTF.

This chain links TRBV5-6 with TRBJ1-4, with TRBD1 matching over 10 bases. The CDR3 covers 18 residues. Germline V CDR1 and CDR2: SGHDT, YYEEEE. V shed 1 base, J shed 3 bases, and the junction held 9 bases outside the gene matches. The CDR3 sequence: CASSLRTGGFIANEKLFF. CDR3 coding DNA: TGTGCCAGCAGCTTGCGGACAGGGGGGTTCATAGCTAATGAAAAACTGTTTTTT.

This clone appeared a single time. The chain combines TRBV4-2 with TRBJ1-5; D is undetermined. Germline CDR1 LGHNA, CDR2 YNFKEQ. The CDR3 is 14 amino acids. Trimming stripped 0 bases from V and 7 bases from J, with 10 bases between. CDR3 DNA sequence: TGTGCCAGCAGCCAAGATAGTGCGGGACAGCCCCAGCATTTT. Amino acid sequence: CASSQDSAGQPQHF.

The rearrangement uses TRBV28 and TRBJ2-3, with 8 bases fitting TRBD2. The CDR3 runs 19 residues. The J segment lost 0 bases and the V segment lost 3 bases, leaving 14 bases of the junction unmatched. Germline assignment: CDR1 MDHEN and CDR2 SYDVKM. The CDR3 DNA is TGTGCCAGCAGTTTTGGTTCTTGGCGGGAGGAAACTAGCACAGATACGCAGTATTTT. Translating it yields CASSFGSWREETSTDTQYF.

This chain connects TRBV6-5 to TRBJ1-2, with TRBD1 matching 9 bases. V shed 5 bases and J 8 bases; nucleotides not matched to a gene: 9. CDR1 and CDR2 from the germline V gene are MNHEY and SVGAGI. The CDR3 covers 14 residues. The CDR3 spells CASSNHGQGKGYTF. Written as DNA, the CDR3 is TGTGCCAGCAGTAATCACGGACAGGGGAAAGGCTACACCTTC.

The chain joins TRBV4-1 to TRBJ2-7; TRBD1 agrees at 10 bases. In germline, CDR1 is MGHRA, CDR2 YSYEKL. The CDR3 has 14 amino acids. V was clipped by 4 bases and J by 5 bases; unmatched bases: 5. The CDR3 here is CASSPTGTGDEQYF. DNA for the CDR3: TGCGCCAGCAGCCCAACCGGGACAGGGGACGAGCAGTACTTC.

The chain links TRBV27 to TRBJ1-2, with D possibly being TRBD1 (6 bases). This CDR3 contains 15 residues. V was clipped by 3 bases and J by 3 bases, with 14 bases between them. Germline lookup yields CDR1 MNHEY and CDR2 SMNVEV (reference sequence). CDR3 nucleotides: TGTGCCAGCAGTTTGGGATCTAGACAGGACTATGGCTACACCTTC. Protein sequence: CASSLGSRQDYGYTF.

J is TRBJ1-1 and V is TRBV2; D call uncertain. Per germline, CDR1 SNHLY and CDR2 FYNNEI. With 7 bases removed from V and 2 bases from J, the gap between germline ends came to 17 bases. The CDR3 contains 15 residues. This CDR3 reads CASNEAGSFNTEAFF. CDR3 sequence (DNA): TGTGCCAGCAACGAGGCCGGTTCCTTTAACACTGAAGCTTTCTTT.

This chain uses TRBV14 with TRBJ2-3; TRBD1 is a possible D gene (6 bases). V shed 4 bases and J shed 4 bases, with 12 bases lying between them. CDR1 and CDR2 (germline): SGHDN, FVKESK. The CDR3 runs to 14 residues. The CDR3 DNA sequence: TGTGCCAGCAGCCTCCTACAGGGTCCAGATACGCAGTATTTT. Amino acids: CASSLLQGPDTQYF.

J is TRBJ1-2 and V is TRBV19; 7 nucleotides line up with TRBD1. With V trimmed by 7 bases and J by 8 bases, 16 bases remained unmatched. The germline gives CDR1 LNHDA, CDR2 SQIVND (reference sequence). The CDR3 loop spans 15 amino acids. The CDR3 DNA is TGTGCCAGTACTCCTCTCTGGACAGGCTCTGAGGGCTACACCTTC. It encodes CASTPLWTGSEGYTF.

V and J are TRBV10-3 and TRBJ2-1; 14 nucleotides agree with TRBD2. Per germline, CDR1 ENHRY and CDR2 SYGVKD. The length of the CDR3 is 15 residues. The ends lost 6 bases at V and 5 bases at J; junction bases unmatched: 3. The CDR3 reads CAIRGTSGRDNEQFF. The CDR3 DNA sequence: TGTGCCATCAGAGGGACTAGCGGGAGAGACAATGAGCAGTTCTTC.

This clone was observed once. This rearrangement joins TRBV9 to TRBJ2-3; possible D gene TRBD2, 5 bases. Germline loops: CDR1 SGDLS, CDR2 YYNGEE. V dropped 5 bases and J dropped 6 bases, with 16 bases sitting between them. The CDR3 extends over 14 amino acids. CDR3 amino acids: CASSAQRRLDTQYF. The CDR3 nucleotides read TGTGCCAGCAGTGCCCAGAGGAGGCTGGATACGCAGTATTTT.